The 28 T cell receptor beta chains given below trace back to one sample, sequenced in a study of cytomegalovirus exposure and HLA in healthy donors. Amplification used 60 Vbeta primers and 13 Jbeta primers. The assay was immunoSEQ multiplex PCR, and TCRdb's table has in-frame clones only and misses some. The data contain about 180,000 clones, around 80% of them singletons. Specimen: PBMCs. The receptors come from a man in his forties in good health and CMV-seronegative.

This chain connects TRBV7-9 to TRBJ2-1, with TRBD2 identical over 7 bases. The ends lost 2 bases at V and 0 bases at J; junction bases unmatched: 1. The germline gives CDR1 SEHNR, CDR2 FQNEAQ (reference sequence). CDR3 size: 15 residues. The CDR3, as DNA: TGTGCCAGCAGCTTACGGGACTACTCCTACAATGAGCAGTTCTTC. Protein sequence: CASSLRDYSYNEQFF.

The rearrangement joins TRBV7-9 to TRBJ2-7; 9 positions match TRBD2. Germline assignment: CDR1 SEHNR and CDR2 FQNEAQ (reference sequence). The CDR3 loop spans 13 amino acids. With 5 bases clipped from V and 7 bases from J, the junction kept 6 bases outside the gene matches. The CDR3 bases are TGTGCCAGCAGCGCGGGAGGGCCGTTAGAGCAGTACTTC. Its protein product is CASSAGGPLEQYF.

V and J are TRBV29-1 and TRBJ2-7, with 10 bases fitting TRBD1. V shed 5 bases and J 4 bases; nucleotides not matched to a gene: 8. Germline V gives CDR1 SQVTM, CDR2 ANQGSEA. This CDR3 is built from 14 residues. For the CDR3, the DNA is TGCAGCGTTCGACCGACAGGGGGCGTTTACGAGCAGTACTTC. Its protein is CSVRPTGGVYEQYF.

Only one count was recorded for this clone. This chain links TRBV9 with TRBJ2-2, with D tentatively TRBD1 (6 bases). The CDR3 is made up of 16 amino acids. The V end was cut by 0 bases, the J end by 6 bases, with 15 bases between. Germline V gives CDR1 SGDLS, CDR2 YYNGEE. The CDR3 loop reads CASSVVGGLRSGELFF. CDR3 DNA sequence: TGTGCCAGCAGCGTAGTTGGGGGCCTACGGTCCGGGGAGCTGTTTTTT.

This clone was detected a few times. The chain recombines TRBV18 with TRBJ2-1; 13 bases are a match to TRBD2. The trim removed 0 bases at V and 7 bases at J, leaving 6 bases unmatched. The germline CDR1 and CDR2 sequences are KGHSH and LQKENI. The CDR3 is 17 residues long. This CDR3 reads CASSPPAGTSGANEQFF. CDR3 bases: TGTGCCAGCTCACCACCGGCCGGGACTAGCGGGGCAAATGAGCAGTTCTTC.

The gene calls are TRBV7-3 and TRBJ2-5, with D perhaps TRBD2 (6 bases). The CDR3 loop spans 13 amino acids. The germline V gene encodes CDR1 SGHTA and CDR2 FQGTGA. The V end lost 5 bases, the J end lost 2 bases, and 9 bases lay between the germline ends. The CDR3 DNA reads as TGTGCCAGCAGCCTACTAGCTCAAGAGACCCAGTACTTC. The encoded protein is CASSLLAQETQYF.

The chain uses TRBV7-2 and TRBJ1-4; D uncertain. The V end lost 6 bases, the J end lost 6 bases, and 5 bases lay between the germline ends. The V gene's germline CDR1 is SGHTA and CDR2 FQGNSA. This CDR3 has 11 residues. The CDR3 loop reads CASSNYEKLFF. CDR3 sequence (DNA): TGTGCCAGCAGTAACTATGAAAAACTGTTTTTT.

The V and J genes are TRBV5-1 and TRBJ2-2; 8 bases are shared with TRBD1. V was clipped by 5 bases and J by 5 bases; unmatched bases: 5. The CDR3 runs 14 residues. In germline, CDR1 is SGHRS, CDR2 YFSETQ. CDR3 residues: CASRPGQETGELFF. In nucleotides, the CDR3 is TGCGCCAGCAGACCGGGACAGGAGACCGGGGAGCTGTTTTTT.

V gene TRBV29-1 combines with J gene TRBJ2-1, with a possible D match to TRBD2 (5 bases). This CDR3 contains 11 residues. Trimming removed 5 bases at V and 7 bases at J, with 9 bases between. Germline V gives CDR1 SQVTM, CDR2 ANQGSEA. The CDR3 nucleotides read TGCAGCGTTATGCTAGCAAATGAGCAGTTCTTC. Translation gives CSVMLANEQFF.

The chain combines TRBV19 with TRBJ1-4, with unresolved D. This CDR3 region has 14 residues. V lost 7 bases to trimming and J lost 2 bases, with 11 bases between them. Germline values: CDR1 LNHDA, CDR2 SQIVND (reference sequence). The CDR3 DNA reads TGTGCCAGTACCACTGGGGAGACTAATGAAAAACTGTTTTTT. Translating gives CASTTGETNEKLFF.

This clone has just a few counts. The V and J genes are TRBV2 and TRBJ2-7, with D maybe TRBD2 (5 bases). V lost 6 bases and J 3 bases, leaving 9 bases between the germline ends. The V gene's germline CDR1 is SNHLY and CDR2 FYNNEI. This CDR3 has 12 residues. The DNA for the CDR3 is TGTGCCAGCAGAGCCGGGAACTACGAGCAGTACTTC. Translating gives CASRAGNYEQYF.

This clone showed up just once. This chain uses TRBV30 with TRBJ1-4; possible D gene TRBD1, 6 bases. The V and J ends lost 5 bases and 2 bases respectively, with 15 bases between them. Per germline, CDR1 GTSNPN and CDR2 SVGIG (reference sequence). CDR3 size: 15 residues. The CDR3 sequence: CAWSPGGRTNEKLFF. CDR3 sequence (DNA): TGTGCCTGGTCCCCGGGGGGGCGGACTAATGAAAAACTGTTTTTT.

This clone was recorded only once. This chain uses TRBV5-6 with TRBJ1-2; 7 bases map to TRBD1. The J segment lost 2 bases and the V segment lost 4 bases, leaving 11 bases of the junction unmatched. From germline, CDR1 is SGHDT and CDR2 YYEEEE. This CDR3 spans 16 amino acids. The CDR3 nucleotides read TGTGCCAGCAGCCCCCGGTCGGGACAGCTCAACTATGGCTACACCTTC. Protein product: CASSPRSGQLNYGYTF.

The chain is built from TRBV6-1 and TRBJ2-7; possible D gene TRBD1, 6 bases. The CDR3 covers 16 residues. CDR1 is MNHNS and CDR2 is SASEGT in the germline V gene. Trimming cost V 2 bases and J 1 base, with 15 bases left between them. CDR3 in DNA: TGTGCCAGCAGTGAAAGGGGGACAATCCCTTCCTACGAGCAGTACTTC. Its translation: CASSERGTIPSYEQYF.

The chain joins TRBV5-1 to TRBJ2-1; 12 bases are shared with TRBD2. Germline loops: CDR1 SGHRS, CDR2 YFSETQ. The CDR3 loop spans 17 amino acids. Trimming at V came to 4 bases and at J to 10 bases, leaving 15 bases not matched to a gene. The CDR3 here is CASSPRTSGIPIREQFF. CDR3 coding DNA: TGCGCCAGCAGCCCGCGGACTAGCGGGATTCCTATTCGCGAGCAGTTCTTC.

The chain recombines TRBV7-2 with TRBJ2-5; D perhaps matches TRBD1 (6 bases). The CDR3 loop spans 13 amino acids. Between the trimmed V and J ends, which lost 6 bases and 0 bases, there was a span of 8 bases. CDR1 and CDR2 (germline): SGHTA, FQGNSA. The CDR3 nucleotides are TGTGCCAGCAGACAGGGAAACCAAGAGACCCAGTACTTC. It yields the protein CASRQGNQETQYF. The full variable domain, with the rest looked up from reference TRBV7-2 and TRBJ2-5, is GAGVSQSPSNKVTEKGKDVELRCDPISGHTALYWYRQSLGQGLEFLIYFQGNSAPDKSGLPSDRFSAERTGGSVSTLTIQRTQQEDSAVYLCASRQGNQETQYFGPGTRLLVL.

The rearrangement links TRBV29-1 to TRBJ1-2, with D possibly TRBD1 on 6 matching bases. V lost 5 bases and J lost 8, with 9 bases in between. This CDR3 contains 10 residues. Per germline, CDR1 SQVTM and CDR2 ANQGSEA. In nucleotides, the CDR3 is TGCAGCGTTACAGGGCAAGGCTACACCTTC. Translation: CSVTGQGYTF.

This chain uses TRBV11-2 with TRBJ1-4, with a tentative D call TRBD1 (6 bases). The CDR3 runs 15 residues. V lost 6 bases and J 2 bases, leaving 13 bases between the germline ends. Per germline, CDR1 SGHAT and CDR2 FQNNGV. The CDR3: CASSSTGNTNEKLFF. The CDR3, as DNA: TGTGCCAGCAGTTCCACAGGGAACACTAATGAAAAACTGTTTTTT. Supplemented by reference TRBV11-2 and TRBJ1-4, the full variable domain reads EAGVAQSPRYKIIEKRQSVAFWCNPISGHATLYWYQQILGQGPKLLIQFQNNGVVDDSQLPKDRFSAERLKGVDSTLKIQPAKLEDSAVYLCASSSTGNTNEKLFFGSGTQLSVL.

This chain connects TRBV27 to TRBJ2-2, with TRBD2 matching over 9 bases. Germline V gene data show CDR1 as MNHEY and CDR2 as SMNVEV (reference sequence). Trimming took 3 bases from V and 2 from J; bases not matched to a gene: 4. The CDR3 spans 16 residues. The chain's CDR3 is CASSFGGLANTGELFF. The CDR3 coding sequence is TGTGCCAGCAGTTTCGGGGGACTAGCAAACACCGGGGAGCTGTTTTTT.

This sequence joins TRBV5-1 and TRBJ2-3; a possible D gene is TRBD2 (5 bases). Trimming cost V 1 base and J 5 bases, with 11 bases left between them. The CDR3 sequence is 14 residues long. The V gene's germline CDR1 is SGHRS and CDR2 YFSETQ. This CDR3 is CASSLREWGDTQYF. The CDR3, as DNA: TGCGCCAGCAGCTTGAGGGAGTGGGGAGATACGCAGTATTTT.

J is TRBJ1-3 and V is TRBV9; perhaps TRBD1 as D (5 bases). Trimming left V 3 bases short and J 0 bases short, with 16 bases between. This CDR3 is 17 amino acids long. Germline lookup yields CDR1 SGDLS and CDR2 YYNGEE. CDR3 in amino acids: CASSAGGGVYSGNTIYF. The CDR3 DNA sequence: TGTGCCAGCAGCGCGGGGGGAGGCGTTTACTCTGGAAACACCATATATTTT. Combining the CDR3 with reference TRBV9 and TRBJ1-3 gives the whole variable domain DSGVTQTPKHLITATGQRVTLRCSPRSGDLSVYWYQQSLDQGLQFLIQYYNGEERAKGNILERFSAQQFPDLHSELNLSSLELGDSALYFCASSAGGGVYSGNTIYFGEGSWLTVV.

The rearrangement uses TRBV7-9 and TRBJ1-5, with 8 bases matching TRBD1. CDR3 length: 16 residues. With V trimmed by 3 bases and J by 7 bases, 11 bases remained unmatched. Germline CDR1 reads SEHNR; CDR2 reads FQNEAQ (reference sequence). The CDR3 nucleotides read TGTGCCAGCAGCTTCTCCGGGACAGGTCGGGGACAGCCCCAGCATTTT. Protein: CASSFSGTGRGQPQHF.

The gene calls are TRBV9 and TRBJ2-1, with 9 bases that match TRBD2. CDR3 length: 15 residues. Trimming cost V 4 bases and J 6 bases; bases outside gene matches: 8. Germline assignment: CDR1 SGDLS and CDR2 YYNGEE. This CDR3 is CASSPVAGALNEQFF. In DNA form, the CDR3 reads TGTGCCAGCAGCCCTGTAGCGGGGGCCCTCAATGAGCAGTTCTTC.

The chain joins TRBV11-2 to TRBJ2-7; 13 bases map to TRBD2. J lost 6 bases, V lost 5 bases, and 7 bases had no gene match. Germline V CDR1 and CDR2: SGHAT, FQNNGV. This CDR3 comprises 15 residues. The CDR3 loop is CASSSGLAGDGEQYF. DNA of the CDR3: TGTGCCAGCAGCAGTGGACTAGCGGGAGACGGCGAGCAGTACTTC.

This clone was observed a few times. The chain uses TRBV6-1 and TRBJ1-2; no clear D gene. V was shortened by 1 base and J by 4 bases, with 13 bases between the two germline ends. The CDR3 is 15 residues long. CDR1 and CDR2 from the germline V gene are MNHNS and SASEGT. DNA of the CDR3: TGTGCCAGCAGTGAAGGAATAACAGTCCTCTATGGCTACACCTTC. Protein: CASSEGITVLYGYTF.

This rearrangement joins TRBV7-9 to TRBJ1-2; no firm D call. This CDR3 has 14 residues. Germline V gives CDR1 SEHNR, CDR2 FQNEAQ (reference sequence). V dropped 1 base and J dropped 4 bases, with 10 bases sitting between them. In DNA form, the CDR3 reads TGTGCCAGCAGCTTAGAGAGGCCCTTCTATGGCTACACCTTC. This sequence encodes CASSLERPFYGYTF.

This clone occurred a few times. This sequence joins TRBV15 and TRBJ2-1, with no clear D. CDR1 and CDR2 from the germline V gene are LNHNV and YYDKDF (reference sequence). Trimming left V 3 bases short and J 7 bases short, with 16 bases between. CDR3 size: 15 residues. CDR3 bases: TGTGCCACCAGCAGTCCGCGGTTGGCAAGTAATGAGCAGTTCTTC. This gives the protein CATSSPRLASNEQFF. The full variable domain, its missing parts supplied by reference TRBV15 and TRBJ2-1, is DAMVIQNPRYQVTQFGKPVTLSCSQTLNHNVMYWYQQKSSQAPKLLFHYYDKDFNNEADTPDNFQSRRPNTSFCFLDIRSPGLGDTAMYLCATSSPRLASNEQFFGPGTRLTVL.

This clone was seen a few times. The chain links TRBV19 to TRBJ2-1; D remains ambiguous. The CDR3 length is 12 residues. Germline CDR1 reads LNHDA; CDR2 reads SQIVND (reference sequence). V gave up 5 bases and J gave up 3 bases, with 5 bases separating them. CDR3 DNA sequence: TGTGCCAGTAGTGAGGTCTACAATGAGCAGTTCTTC. Its translation: CASSEVYNEQFF.